These 5 T cell receptor beta chains came from one sample sequenced in a study of blood T cell repertoires in COVID-19. Libraries were prepared by immunoSEQ multiplex PCR; TCRdb keeps only in-frame clonotypes and omits some of them. The sample contains fewer than 120,000 clones, more than 70% of which appear only once. The material sequenced was peripheral blood. The receptors come from a woman aged 45-59 years with acute or convalescent COVID-19.

For the CDR3, the DNA is TGTGCCAGTAACGGCAGGGGAATTTCGACGAACACCGGGGAGCTGTTTTTT. It is translated as CASNGRGISTNTGELFF. The V gene is TRBV19, the J gene TRBJ2-2, with D perhaps matching TRBD1 (6 bases). The V end lost 7 bases, the J end lost 0 bases, and 18 bases lay between the germline ends. Germline assignment: CDR1 LNHDA and CDR2 SQIVND (reference sequence). The CDR3 is 17 residues long.

The chain has TRBV7-6 and TRBJ1-2; no definite D call. Trimming removed 5 bases from V and 8 bases from J, with 15 bases in between. Germline V gives CDR1 SGHVS, CDR2 FNYEAQ. The CDR3 has 13 residues. The CDR3 bases are TGTGCCAGCAGCCTCGAGACCGGGTTGGGCTACACCTTC. It yields the protein CASSLETGLGYTF. Drawing the rest from reference TRBV7-6 and TRBJ1-2, the complete variable domain is GAGVSQSPRYKVTKRGQDVALRCDPISGHVSLYWYRQALGQGPEFLTYFNYEAQQDKSGLPNDRFSAERPEGSISTLTIQRTEQRDSAMYRCASSLETGLGYTFGSGTRLTVV.

J is TRBJ2-2 and V is TRBV5-1; 7 bases fit TRBD2. J gave up 2 bases and V 1 base, and 8 bases lay outside the gene matches. This CDR3 has 17 residues. Germline CDR1 is SGHRS and CDR2 is YFSETQ. Here the CDR3 reads CASSLSSTSVNTGELFF. The CDR3 DNA is TGCGCCAGCAGCTTGAGTAGTACTAGCGTAAACACCGGGGAGCTGTTTTTT. The entire variable domain, with the rest obtained from reference TRBV5-1 and TRBJ2-2, is as follows: KAGVTQTPRYLIKTRGQQVTLSCSPISGHRSVSWYQQTPGQGLQFLFEYFSETQRNKGNFPGRFSGRQFSNSRSEMNVSTLELGDSALYLCASSLSSTSVNTGELFFGEGSRLTVL.

V gene TRBV15 combines with J gene TRBJ1-4; 8 bases agree with TRBD1. CDR1 is LNHNV and CDR2 is YYDKDF in the germline V gene (reference sequence). The CDR3 spans 17 residues. Trimming at V came to 0 bases and at J to 12 bases, leaving 15 bases not matched to a gene. Here the CDR3 reads CATSRDLGTGVNGELFF. CDR3 bases: TGTGCCACCAGCAGAGATTTGGGGACAGGAGTAAACGGGGAACTGTTTTTT.

The V and J genes are TRBV5-1 and TRBJ2-1; 10 bases are shared with TRBD2. Germline CDR1 is SGHRS and CDR2 is YFSETQ. V gave up 1 base and J gave up 8 bases; unmatched junction bases: 3. This CDR3 is built from 14 residues. CDR3 residues: CASSLQLAGHEQFF. CDR3 DNA sequence: TGCGCCAGCAGCTTGCAACTAGCGGGGCATGAGCAGTTCTTC.